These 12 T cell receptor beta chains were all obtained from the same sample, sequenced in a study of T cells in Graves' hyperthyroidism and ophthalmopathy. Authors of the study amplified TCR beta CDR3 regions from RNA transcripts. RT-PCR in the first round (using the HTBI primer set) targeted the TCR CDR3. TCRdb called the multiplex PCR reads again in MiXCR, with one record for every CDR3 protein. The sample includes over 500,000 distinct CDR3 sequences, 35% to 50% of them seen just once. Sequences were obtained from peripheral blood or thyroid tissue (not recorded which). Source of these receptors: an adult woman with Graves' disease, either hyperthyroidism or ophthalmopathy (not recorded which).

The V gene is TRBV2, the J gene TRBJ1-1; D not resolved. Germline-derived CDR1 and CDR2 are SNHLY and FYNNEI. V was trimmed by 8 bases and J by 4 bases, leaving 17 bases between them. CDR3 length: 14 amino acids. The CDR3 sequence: CASRLEGGGTEAFF. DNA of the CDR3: TGTGCCAGCCGACTGGAGGGCGGCGGCACTGAAGCTTTCTTT.

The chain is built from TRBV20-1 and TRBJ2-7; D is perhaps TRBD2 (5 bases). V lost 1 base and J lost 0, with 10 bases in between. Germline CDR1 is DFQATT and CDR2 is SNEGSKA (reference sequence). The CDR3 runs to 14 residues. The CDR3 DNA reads TGCAGTGCTAGAGCCCTCGGACTCTCCTACGAGCAGTACTTC. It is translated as CSARALGLSYEQYF.

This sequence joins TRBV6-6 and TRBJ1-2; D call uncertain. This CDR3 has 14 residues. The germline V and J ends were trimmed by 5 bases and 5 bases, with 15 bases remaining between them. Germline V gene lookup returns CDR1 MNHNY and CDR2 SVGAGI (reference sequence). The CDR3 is CASSTSSDSYGYTF. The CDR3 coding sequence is TGTGCCAGCAGTACGTCCTCGGACTCTTATGGCTACACCTTC.

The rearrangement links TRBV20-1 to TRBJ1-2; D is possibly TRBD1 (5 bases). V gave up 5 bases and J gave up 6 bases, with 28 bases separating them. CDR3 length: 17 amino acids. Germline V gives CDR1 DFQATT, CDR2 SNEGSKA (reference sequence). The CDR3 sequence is CSAGRGQDTSGDDGYTF. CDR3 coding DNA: TGCAGTGCTGGGCGGGGCCAGGACACTTCCGGGGACGATGGCTACACCTTC.

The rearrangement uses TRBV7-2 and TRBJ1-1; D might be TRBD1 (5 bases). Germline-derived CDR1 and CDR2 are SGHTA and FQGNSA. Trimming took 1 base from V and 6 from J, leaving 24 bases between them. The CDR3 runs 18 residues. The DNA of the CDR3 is TGTGCCAGCAGCTTAGGGGGGACGTTACGTTGGGCCGATCCTGAAGCTTTCTTT. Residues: CASSLGGTLRWADPEAFF.

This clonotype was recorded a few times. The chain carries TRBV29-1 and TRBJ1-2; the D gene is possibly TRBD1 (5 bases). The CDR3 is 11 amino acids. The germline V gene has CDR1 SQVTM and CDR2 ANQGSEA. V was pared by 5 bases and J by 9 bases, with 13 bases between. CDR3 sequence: CSVSSGGRYTF. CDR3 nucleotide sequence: TGCAGCGTTTCGTCGGGGGGTCGCTACACCTTC.

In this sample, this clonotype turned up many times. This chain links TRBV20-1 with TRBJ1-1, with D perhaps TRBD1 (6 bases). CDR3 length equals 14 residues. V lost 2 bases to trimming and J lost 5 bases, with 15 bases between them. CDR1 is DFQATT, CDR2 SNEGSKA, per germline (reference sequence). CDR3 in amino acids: CSARSPGAQTEAFF. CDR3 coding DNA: TGCAGTGCTAGATCCCCAGGGGCCCAAACTGAAGCTTTCTTT.

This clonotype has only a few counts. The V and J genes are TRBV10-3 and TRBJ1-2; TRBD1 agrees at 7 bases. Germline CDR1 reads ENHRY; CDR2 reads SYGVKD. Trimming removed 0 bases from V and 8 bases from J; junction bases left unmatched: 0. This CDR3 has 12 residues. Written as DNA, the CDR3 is TGTGCCATCAGTGAGTCGGGACAGGGCTACACCTTC. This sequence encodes CAISESGQGYTF.

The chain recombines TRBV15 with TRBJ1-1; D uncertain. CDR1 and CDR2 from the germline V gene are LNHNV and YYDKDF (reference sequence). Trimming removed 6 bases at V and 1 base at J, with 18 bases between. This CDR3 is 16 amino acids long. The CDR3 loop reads CATRRYQAAKNTEAFF. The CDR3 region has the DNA TGTGCCACCAGGAGGTATCAGGCAGCCAAGAACACTGAAGCTTTCTTT.

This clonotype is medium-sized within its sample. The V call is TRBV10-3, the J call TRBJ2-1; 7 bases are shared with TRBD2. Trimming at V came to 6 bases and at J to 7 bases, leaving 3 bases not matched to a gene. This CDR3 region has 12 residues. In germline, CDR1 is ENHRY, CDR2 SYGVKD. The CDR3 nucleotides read TGTGCCATCAGAGGACTAGAGAATGAGCAGTTCTTC. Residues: CAIRGLENEQFF.

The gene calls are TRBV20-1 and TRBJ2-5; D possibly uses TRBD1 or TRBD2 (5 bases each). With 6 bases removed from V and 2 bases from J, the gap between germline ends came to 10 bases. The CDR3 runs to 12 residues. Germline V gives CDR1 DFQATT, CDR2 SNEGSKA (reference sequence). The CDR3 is CSAWDVQETQYF. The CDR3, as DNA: TGCAGTGCCTGGGACGTACAAGAGACCCAGTACTTC.

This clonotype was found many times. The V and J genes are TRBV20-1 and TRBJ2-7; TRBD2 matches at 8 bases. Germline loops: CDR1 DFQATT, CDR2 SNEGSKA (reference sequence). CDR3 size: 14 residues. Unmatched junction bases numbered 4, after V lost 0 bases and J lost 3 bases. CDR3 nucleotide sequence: TGCAGTGCTAGAGATCCGGGGGGGCTCTACGAGCAGTACTTC. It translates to CSARDPGGLYEQYF.